This T cell receptor beta chain is from a study of regulatory T cells in long-lasting Graves disease (dated by TCRdb to the early 2020s). General notes on the study: Newly diagnosed Graves' disease patients had taken antithyroid drugs for less than 3 months. Patients with persistent Graves' disease were compared with patients with newly diagnosed Graves' disease using TCR sequencing and RNA sequencing of peripheral blood. A total of about 33 samples underwent TCR sequencing, from roughly 13 patients with persistent Graves' disease and approximately 20 patients with newly diagnosed Graves' disease. The study was conducted in China and was registered as a clinical trial.

Libraries came from multiplex PCR. The sequencer listed for this sample is Illumina HiSeq 4000. CDR3 regions were amplified by Arm-PCR with iRepertoire HTBI primers to construct TCR beta libraries. Before sequencing, the PCR products went through gel purification. Under the source paper's analysis protocol: Across samples, about 63 TRBV and approximately 15 TRBJ segments were identified and used for gene usage analysis of CDR3 amino acid clonotypes. COPE and FqMerger were used to merge the filtered high-quality paired reads into contigs. BLAST was used to align contigs to the IMGT TRBV, TRBD and TRBJ reference genes, and CDR3 was defined following IMGT. Any clonotype with a frequency above 0.1% was counted as a highly expanded clone. Repertoire diversity was measured by Shannon entropy, and V-J evenness by the Gini coefficient. Public clonotypes were defined as clonotypes shared by more than one individual. Using fastp at Q25 and MiXCR, TCRdb reprocessed the public reads and kept productive beta chains. Each CDR3 protein gets just one entry, which takes the most common genes and DNA from the rows behind it. The V and J calls here are based on TCRdb, not the publication. The sample table lists hundreds of thousands of distinct CDR3 sequences, under 20% of them with a count of one. The top ten constitute approximately 20% of the sample.

On this clonotype: The antigen it binds to is not known. No base quality information exists; no much larger clone differs at one position.

In light of the paper, this sample's time point label describes: newly diagnosed GD, antithyroid drugs for less than 3 months. For both TCR sequencing and RNA sequencing, RNA was extracted from PBMCs in TRIzol. Graves' disease was diagnosed according to American Thyroid Association guidelines. The patients came from an endocrinology department in Xi'an, China. From each patient, nine milliliters of peripheral blood was collected into an EDTA anticoagulant tube. Ficoll Paque Plus density gradient separation was used to isolate PBMCs, and no further T cell sorting was performed. An Agilent 2100 Bioanalyzer and agarose gel were used to check RNA quality, while a NanoDrop 2000 measured RNA concentration. CDR1 and CDR2 are read off the germline V gene (reference sequence) as SEHNR and FQNEAQ. The germline ends are 7 bases apart after V is trimmed by 3 bases and J by 5 bases. From cysteine to phenylalanine, the CDR3 is 12 amino acids long. Just CDR3 DNA is preserved here, 36 bases in frame from base 1.

General conclusions and limits of the study: Persistent patients shared more public clonotypes among themselves (approximately 2,500) than newly diagnosed patients did (more than 950). Lower TCR Shannon entropy and fewer highly expanded clones were observed in persistent Graves' disease patients than in newly diagnosed patients, which suggested clonal expansion. Only peripheral blood was studied, because thyroid tissue, the primary lesion, was inaccessible. TRBV28, TRBJ1-2 and TRBJ2-5 were preferentially used in persistent disease, while TRBV20-1 and TRBJ2-1 were favored in newly diagnosed disease. Sequencing and analysis were limited to the TCR beta chain. The authors acknowledged the small sample size as a limitation that may reduce accuracy.

This same sample was also taken into another study, of T cells in Graves' hyperthyroidism and ophthalmopathy. Taken from the second paper: Stable Graves' hyperthyroidism was defined as no progression to ophthalmopathy during 18 months of follow-up. Hyperthyroidism patients were newly diagnosed, with disease duration under 2 months, and aged 18 to 65 years. Patients with uncontrolled infections, other autoimmune diseases, pregnancy or lactation were excluded. Diagnoses relied on clinical symptoms, serum thyroxine and TRAb, thyroid ultrasound and orbital computed tomography. For the first round of RT-PCR on the TCR CDR3, the HTBI primer set was used together with the Qiagen OneStep RT-PCR kit. Most expanded thyroid clonotypes (frequency above 0.001) were also detected in blood, suggesting blood repertoires may reflect thyroid immune responses. A 13 V-J signature model separated ophthalmopathy from stable hyperthyroidism, with approximately 86% sensitivity and 81.08% specificity in cross-validation and 80%/75% in testing. In validation, the model predicted progression to ophthalmopathy with over 65% sensitivity and approximately 74% specificity, a median of roughly seven months before onset. A discovery cohort of roughly 96 patients, roughly 45 with Graves' ophthalmopathy and approximately 60 with stable Graves' hyperthyroidism, was used to find distinguishing TCR V-J signatures. Whether ophthalmopathy could be predicted prospectively was tested in an independent validation cohort made up of 18 to 20 hyperthyroidism patients plus 17 patients who later progressed to ophthalmopathy. The 75 to 100 discovery patients were randomly split 7:3 into training and test sets. In more than 5 Graves' hyperthyroidism patients, the study also compared T-cell repertoires from thyroid tissue with T-cell repertoires from blood. After sampling, hyperthyroidism patients received methimazole starting at 30 mg daily, and ophthalmopathy patients received high-dose intravenous methylprednisolone. Libraries were constructed in a second round of multiplex PCR, after which size selection and purification were carried out. Paired-end sequencing of the libraries was performed with 100 bp reads on an Illumina HiSeq2000. SOAPnuke was used to process the raw data, removing reads that contained adapters or uncalled bases, had a mean Phred below 15, or lacked an exact match to the constant primer or identifier. COPE v1.2.5 was used to merge the high-quality paired reads, and each unique nucleotide sequence was defined as a clonotype. MiTCR v1.1 was used to align the clonotypes against IMGT TRBV, TRBD and TRBJ reference segments. Only V-J combinations with frequency above 0.0001, covering 99.2% of repertoires, were analysed. The TCS score was defined as the ratio of F50 (clonal expansion) to E x V (chaos), calculated using BLOSUM62-based TCRdist between CDR3 peptides within each V-J. Welch's t-statistics and random forest reduced some 510 V-J features to roughly 13, which were used in a naive Bayes classifier (R e1071). No statistical method was used to fix the sample size in advance, and group allocation was not hidden from the investigators. The paper describes TCR Vbeta CDR3 sequencing of more than 120 peripheral blood samples, made up of around 41 ophthalmopathy patients, some 76 hyperthyroidism patients and about 17 progressor patients.

The chain couples TRBV7-9 to TRBJ1-1, with an unclear D gene assignment. The sequencing used peripheral blood mononuclear cells (PBMCs), collected at new diagnosis, from a patient treated with antithyroid drugs. The receptor was derived from a woman in her thirties with Graves disease. Donor details come from another sample of the same person, matched by shared clones. The CDR3 in this case is CASSFGETEAFF. The DNA reads as follows: TGTGCCAGCAGCTTCGGGGAGACTGAAGCTTTCTTT.